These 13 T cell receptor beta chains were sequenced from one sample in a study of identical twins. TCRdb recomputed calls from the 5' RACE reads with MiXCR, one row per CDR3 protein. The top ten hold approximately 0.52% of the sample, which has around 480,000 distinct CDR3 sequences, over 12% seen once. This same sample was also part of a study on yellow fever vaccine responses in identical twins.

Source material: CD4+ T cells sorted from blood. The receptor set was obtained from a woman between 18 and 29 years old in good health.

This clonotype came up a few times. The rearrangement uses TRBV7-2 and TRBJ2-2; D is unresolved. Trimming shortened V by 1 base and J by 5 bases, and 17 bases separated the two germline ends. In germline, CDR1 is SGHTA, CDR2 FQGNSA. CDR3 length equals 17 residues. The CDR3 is CASSLVSAVSFTGELFF. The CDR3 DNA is TGTGCCAGCAGCTTAGTTTCGGCCGTCAGTTTTACCGGGGAGCTGTTTTTT.

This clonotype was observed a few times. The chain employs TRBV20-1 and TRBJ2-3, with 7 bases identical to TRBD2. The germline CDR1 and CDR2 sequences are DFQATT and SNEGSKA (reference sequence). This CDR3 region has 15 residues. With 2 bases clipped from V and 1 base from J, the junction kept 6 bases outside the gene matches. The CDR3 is CSARKGLVGTDTQYF. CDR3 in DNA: TGCAGTGCTAGAAAAGGACTAGTGGGCACAGATACGCAGTATTTT.

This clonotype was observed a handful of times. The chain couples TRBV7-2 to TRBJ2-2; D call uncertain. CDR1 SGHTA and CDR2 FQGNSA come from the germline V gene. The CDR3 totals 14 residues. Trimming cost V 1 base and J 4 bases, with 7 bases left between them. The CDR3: CASSLVSTTGELFF. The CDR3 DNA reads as TGTGCCAGCAGCTTAGTCTCCACCACCGGGGAGCTGTTTTTT.

The CDR3 sequence: CASSLFGAEKGETQYF. As DNA, the CDR3 is TGCGCCAGCAGCTTATTCGGCGCGGAAAAGGGAGAGACCCAGTACTTC. This rearrangement joins TRBV5-1 to TRBJ2-5; D is unresolved. This CDR3 contains 16 residues. Germline V gene data show CDR1 as SGHRS and CDR2 as YFSETQ. Trimming stripped 2 bases from V and 4 bases from J, with 18 bases between.

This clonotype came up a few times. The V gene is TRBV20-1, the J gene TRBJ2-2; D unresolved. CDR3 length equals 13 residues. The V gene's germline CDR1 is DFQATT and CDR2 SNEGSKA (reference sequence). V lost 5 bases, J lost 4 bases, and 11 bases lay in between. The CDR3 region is CSAPPSSTGELFF. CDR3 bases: TGCAGTGCTCCCCCTTCGAGCACCGGGGAGCTGTTTTTT.

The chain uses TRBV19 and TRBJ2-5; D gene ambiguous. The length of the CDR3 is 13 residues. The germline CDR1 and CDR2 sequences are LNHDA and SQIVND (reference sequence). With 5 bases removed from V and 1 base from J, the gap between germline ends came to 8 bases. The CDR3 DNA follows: TGTGCCAGTAGTCGTGGGCGCCAAGAGACCCAGTACTTC. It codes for CASSRGRQETQYF.

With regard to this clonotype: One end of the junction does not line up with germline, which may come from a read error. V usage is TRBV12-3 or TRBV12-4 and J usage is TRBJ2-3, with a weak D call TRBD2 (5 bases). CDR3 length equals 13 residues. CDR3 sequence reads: CASSRTDTDMQYF. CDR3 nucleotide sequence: TGTGCCAGCAGCCGGACTGACACAGATATGCAGTATTTT.

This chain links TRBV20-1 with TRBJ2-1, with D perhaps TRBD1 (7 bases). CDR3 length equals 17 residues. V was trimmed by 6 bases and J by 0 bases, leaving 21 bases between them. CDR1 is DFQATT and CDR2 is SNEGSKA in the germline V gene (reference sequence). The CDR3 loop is CSAPDGSGGGSYNEQFF. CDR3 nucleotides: TGCAGTGCCCCGGATGGCTCAGGGGGAGGCTCCTACAATGAGCAGTTCTTC.

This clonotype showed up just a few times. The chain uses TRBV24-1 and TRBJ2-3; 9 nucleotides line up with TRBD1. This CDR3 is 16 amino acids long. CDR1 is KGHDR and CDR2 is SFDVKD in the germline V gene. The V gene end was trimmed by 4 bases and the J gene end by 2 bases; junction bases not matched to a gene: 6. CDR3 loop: CATSDTGTGSTDTQYF. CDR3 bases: TGTGCCACCAGTGACACCGGGACAGGGTCCACAGATACGCAGTATTTT.

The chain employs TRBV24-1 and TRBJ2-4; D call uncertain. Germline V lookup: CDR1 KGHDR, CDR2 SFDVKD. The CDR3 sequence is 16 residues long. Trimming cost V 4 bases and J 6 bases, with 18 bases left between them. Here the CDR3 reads CATSDPAYGEGNIQYF. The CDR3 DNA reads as TGTGCCACCAGTGACCCTGCATATGGGGAAGGAAACATTCAGTACTTC.

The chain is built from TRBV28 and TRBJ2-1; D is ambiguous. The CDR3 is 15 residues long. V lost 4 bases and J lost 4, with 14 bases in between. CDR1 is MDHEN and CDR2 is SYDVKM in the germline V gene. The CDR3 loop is CASSSRRSHYNEQFF. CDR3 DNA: TGTGCCAGCAGTTCCCGCCGGTCCCATTACAATGAGCAGTTCTTC. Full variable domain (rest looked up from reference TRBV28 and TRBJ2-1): DVKVTQSSRYLVKRTGEKVFLECVQDMDHENMFWYRQDPGLGLRLIYFSYDVKMKEKGDIPEGYSVSREKKERFSLILESASTNQTSMYLCASSSRRSHYNEQFFGPGTRLTVL.

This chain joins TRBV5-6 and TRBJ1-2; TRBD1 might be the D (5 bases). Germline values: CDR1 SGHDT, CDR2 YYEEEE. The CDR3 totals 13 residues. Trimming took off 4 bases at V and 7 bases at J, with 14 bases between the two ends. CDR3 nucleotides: TGTGCCAGCAGCCGGGGGAGCGGGGTTGGCTACACCTTC. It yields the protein CASSRGSGVGYTF.

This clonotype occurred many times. CDR3 sequence: CASSLQYNEQFF. In DNA form, the CDR3 reads TGTGCCAGCAGTTTACAGTACAATGAGCAGTTCTTC. The rearrangement joins TRBV28 to TRBJ2-1; D ambiguous. This CDR3 has 12 amino acids. Germline CDR1 MDHEN, CDR2 SYDVKM. Deletions cut 2 bases from V and 4 bases from J, with 3 bases between.